The rows below give T cell receptor beta chains drawn from one sample of a study of human T cells and chemical hapten exposure. From the RACE reads, TCRdb called clonotypes with MiXCR, one entry per CDR3 protein. The table shows 150,000 or so distinct CDR3 sequences, with about 14% occurring only once. Specimen: whole blood, collected in connection with sensitization to the hapten diphenylcyclopropenone (DPC). These receptor sequences come from a woman in her 30s with alopecia areata. Some clones in this sample may be carry-over from other donors' samples. Both conserved end residues are part of each CDR3. A D gene is named only where the DNA matches it firmly. Some rows mark clone size as missing; the rest say once, few, many or name a class of expanded clone.

v_call: TRBV29-1
j_call: TRBJ2-7
clone_size: few
d_call: TRBD2
cdr3_aa: CSVAPSAGGLYEQYF
cdr3_nt: TGCAGCGTGGCCCCCTCGGCGGGAGGGTTATACGAGCAGTACTTC

v_call: TRBV4-3
j_call: TRBJ1-1
clone_size: many
d_call: NA
cdr3_aa: CASSQELRDGTEAFF
cdr3_nt: TGCGCCAGCAGCCAAGAGCTACGTGATGGCACTGAAGCTTTCTTT

v_call: TRBV27
j_call: TRBJ1-6
clone_size: few
d_call: NA
cdr3_aa: CASSPFSPVGSPLHF
cdr3_nt: TGTGCCAGCAGTCCTTTCTCCCCTGTGGGTTCACCCCTCCACTTT

v_call: TRBV2
j_call: TRBJ1-5
clone_size: NA
d_call: TRBD1
cdr3_aa: CASSEPGGGQPQHF
cdr3_nt: TGTGCCAGCAGTGAACCAGGGGGCGGACAGCCCCAGCATTTT

v_call: TRBV28
j_call: TRBJ2-7
clone_size: few
d_call: NA
cdr3_aa: CASSVLAPSSYEQYF
cdr3_nt: TGTGCCAGCAGTGTACTAGCACCGAGCTCCTACGAGCAGTACTTC

v_call: TRBV6-2/TRBV6-3
j_call: TRBJ1-5
clone_size: many
d_call: NA
cdr3_aa: CASSDNWVGQPQHF
cdr3_nt: TGTGCCAGCAGTGACAATTGGGTAGGTCAGCCCCAGCATTTT

v_call: TRBV29-1
j_call: TRBJ2-2
clone_size: few
d_call: NA
cdr3_aa: CSVGQIANTGELFF
cdr3_nt: TGCAGCGTTGGTCAGATCGCGAACACCGGGGAGCTGTTTTTT

v_call: TRBV6-1
j_call: TRBJ1-1
clone_size: NA
d_call: NA
cdr3_aa: CASSVWGTNTEAFF
cdr3_nt: TGTGCCAGCAGTGTTTGGGGTACGAACACTGAAGCTTTCTTT

v_call: TRBV12-3/TRBV12-4
j_call: TRBJ1-6
clone_size: NA
d_call: NA
cdr3_aa: CASSQTDSPLHF
cdr3_nt: TGTGCCAGCAGCCAGACAGATTCACCCCTCCACTTT

v_call: TRBV6-2/TRBV6-3
j_call: TRBJ1-1
clone_size: NA
d_call: NA
cdr3_aa: CASTIRGAEAFF
cdr3_nt: TGTGCCAGCACCATCAGGGGCGCTGAAGCTTTCTTT

v_call: TRBV28
j_call: TRBJ1-1
clone_size: NA
d_call: TRBD1
cdr3_aa: CASSSRGQGGGEAFF
cdr3_nt: TGTGCCAGCAGTTCCCGAGGACAGGGCGGGGGTGAAGCTTTCTTT

v_call: TRBV20-1
j_call: TRBJ2-1
clone_size: NA
d_call: NA
cdr3_aa: CSASQGSWDNEQFF
cdr3_nt: TGCAGTGCTTCTCAGGGTTCCTGGGACAATGAGCAGTTCTTC

v_call: TRBV2
j_call: TRBJ1-5
clone_size: NA
d_call: NA
cdr3_aa: CASSERAGWDQPQHF
cdr3_nt: TGTGCCAGCAGTGAGAGGGCCGGGTGGGATCAGCCCCAGCATTTT

v_call: TRBV12-3/TRBV12-4
j_call: TRBJ1-1
clone_size: many
d_call: TRBD1
cdr3_aa: CASSQQTGPLTEAFF
cdr3_nt: TGTGCCAGCAGTCAACAGACAGGGCCGTTGACTGAAGCTTTCTTT

v_call: TRBV7-2
j_call: TRBJ1-3
clone_size: few
d_call: TRBD1
cdr3_aa: CASSYQGGPGNTIYF
cdr3_nt: TGTGCCAGCAGCTACCAGGGGGGCCCTGGAAACACCATATATTTT

v_call: TRBV7-9
j_call: TRBJ1-4
clone_size: NA
d_call: NA
cdr3_aa: CASSLGQSATNEKLFF
cdr3_nt: TGTGCCAGCAGCTTAGGGCAGAGTGCAACTAATGAAAAACTGTTTTTT

v_call: TRBV3-1
j_call: TRBJ1-3
clone_size: many
d_call: TRBD1
cdr3_aa: CASSQDPTGGSGNTIYF
cdr3_nt: TGTGCCAGCAGCCAAGATCCGACAGGGGGAAGTGGAAACACCATATATTTT

v_call: TRBV18
j_call: TRBJ1-3
clone_size: NA
d_call: TRBD1
cdr3_aa: CASSPTRQGSGNTIYF
cdr3_nt: TGTGCCAGCTCACCTACCCGACAGGGCTCTGGAAACACCATATATTTT

v_call: TRBV7-6
j_call: TRBJ2-7
clone_size: few
d_call: NA
cdr3_aa: CASSLGSQYEQYF
cdr3_nt: TGTGCCAGCAGCTTAGGGTCCCAATACGAGCAGTACTTC

v_call: TRBV20-1
j_call: TRBJ2-1
clone_size: many
d_call: TRBD2
cdr3_aa: CSAAGTTSYNEQFF
cdr3_nt: TGCAGTGCTGCCGGGACTACCTCCTACAATGAGCAGTTCTTC

v_call: TRBV20-1
j_call: TRBJ1-5
clone_size: NA
d_call: NA
cdr3_aa: CSASQGEQPQHF
cdr3_nt: TGCAGTGCTAGCCAAGGGGAACAGCCCCAGCATTTT

v_call: TRBV29-1
j_call: TRBJ2-1
clone_size: many
d_call: TRBD1
cdr3_aa: CSVEQTYRGNEQFF
cdr3_nt: TGCAGCGTTGAACAGACTTACAGGGGCAATGAGCAGTTCTTC

v_call: TRBV6-1
j_call: TRBJ2-1
clone_size: few
d_call: TRBD1
cdr3_aa: CASSENRGSYYNEQFF
cdr3_nt: TGTGCCAGCAGTGAAAACAGGGGGAGCTACTACAATGAGCAGTTCTTC

v_call: TRBV28
j_call: TRBJ2-4
clone_size: few
d_call: NA
cdr3_aa: CASSPPGRTKNIQYF
cdr3_nt: TGTGCCAGCAGTCCCCCCGGAAGAACCAAAAACATTCAGTACTTC

v_call: TRBV7-2
j_call: TRBJ2-1
clone_size: NA
d_call: TRBD2
cdr3_aa: CASSFLAGVGEQFF
cdr3_nt: TGTGCCAGCAGCTTTCTAGCGGGAGTGGGTGAGCAGTTCTTC

v_call: TRBV7-3
j_call: TRBJ1-2
clone_size: NA
d_call: NA
cdr3_aa: CASSSTPGGGGYTF
cdr3_nt: TGTGCCAGCAGCTCGACCCCAGGTGGTGGAGGCTACACCTTC

v_call: TRBV19
j_call: TRBJ1-6
clone_size: many
d_call: TRBD1
cdr3_aa: CASSRQGENSPLHF
cdr3_nt: TGTGCCAGTAGTAGACAGGGTGAAAATTCACCCCTCCACTTT

v_call: TRBV6-2/TRBV6-3
j_call: TRBJ1-5
clone_size: NA
d_call: TRBD1
cdr3_aa: CASSPGTGGAGQPQHF
cdr3_nt: TGTGCCAGCAGTCCCGGGACAGGGGGCGCGGGTCAGCCCCAGCATTTT

v_call: TRBV7-9
j_call: TRBJ1-2
clone_size: NA
d_call: TRBD1
cdr3_aa: CASSSLGQGGYTF
cdr3_nt: TGTGCCAGCAGCTCCCTGGGACAGGGCGGCTACACCTTC

v_call: TRBV29-1
j_call: TRBJ2-5
clone_size: many
d_call: NA
cdr3_aa: CSVRQAVQF
cdr3_nt: TGCAGCGTGAGACAGGCAGTACAATTC

v_call: TRBV6-2/TRBV6-3
j_call: TRBJ2-7
clone_size: few
d_call: TRBD1
cdr3_aa: CASRSTGSSYEQYF
cdr3_nt: TGTGCCAGCAGATCGACAGGGAGCTCCTACGAGCAGTACTTC

v_call: TRBV19
j_call: TRBJ2-7
clone_size: few
d_call: TRBD1
cdr3_aa: CASSTGTVDYEQYF
cdr3_nt: TGTGCCAGTAGTACCGGGACAGTAGACTACGAGCAGTACTTC

v_call: TRBV27
j_call: TRBJ2-3
clone_size: NA
d_call: TRBD2
cdr3_aa: CASRGGEPETDTQYF
cdr3_nt: TGTGCCAGCCGGGGGGGGGAGCCCGAAACAGATACGCAGTATTTT

v_call: TRBV7-2
j_call: TRBJ2-5
clone_size: few
d_call: NA
cdr3_aa: CASSLDPGRQETQYF
cdr3_nt: TGTGCCAGCAGCTTAGACCCCGGGCGCCAAGAGACCCAGTACTTC

v_call: TRBV28
j_call: TRBJ1-3
clone_size: NA
d_call: TRBD1
cdr3_aa: CASRTGDHGNTIYF
cdr3_nt: TGTGCCAGCAGGACAGGGGATCATGGAAACACCATATATTTT

v_call: TRBV7-9
j_call: TRBJ2-2
clone_size: many
d_call: NA
cdr3_aa: CASSFSRAIRTGELFF
cdr3_nt: TGTGCCAGCAGCTTTAGTCGGGCCATTAGGACCGGGGAGCTGTTTTTT

v_call: TRBV28
j_call: TRBJ2-1
clone_size: few
d_call: TRBD2
cdr3_aa: CASSLVAGGSYNEQFF
cdr3_nt: TGTGCCAGCAGTTTAGTAGCGGGAGGCTCCTACAATGAGCAGTTCTTC

v_call: TRBV30
j_call: TRBJ2-3
clone_size: NA
d_call: TRBD2
cdr3_aa: CACSRGADTQYF
cdr3_nt: TGTGCCTGCTCGCGGGGGGCAGATACGCAGTATTTT

v_call: TRBV7-2
j_call: TRBJ2-1
clone_size: few
d_call: NA
cdr3_aa: CASSLAAGALYNEQFF
cdr3_nt: TGTGCCAGCAGCTTAGCTGCGGGGGCCCTTTACAATGAGCAGTTCTTC

v_call: TRBV6-5
j_call: TRBJ1-1
clone_size: once
d_call: NA
cdr3_aa: CASSYAPGAGGAEVFF
cdr3_nt: TGTGCCAGCAGTTACGCACCCGGGGCCGGGGGCGCTGAAGTTTTCTTT

v_call: TRBV11-2
j_call: TRBJ1-6
clone_size: NA
d_call: TRBD1
cdr3_aa: CASSLGRQGTSPLHF
cdr3_nt: TGTGCCAGCAGCTTAGGGCGACAGGGGACTTCACCCCTCCACTTT

v_call: TRBV6-6
j_call: TRBJ1-2
clone_size: NA
d_call: NA
cdr3_aa: CASSYSKSEELYGYTF
cdr3_nt: TGTGCCAGCAGTTACTCGAAATCAGAGGAACTCTATGGCTACACCTTC

v_call: TRBV7-6
j_call: TRBJ2-7
clone_size: NA
d_call: TRBD1
cdr3_aa: CASSLVPGGPTYEQYF
cdr3_nt: TGTGCCAGCAGCTTAGTGCCAGGGGGTCCAACCTACGAGCAGTACTTC